The rows below give T cell receptor beta chains drawn from one sample of a study of T cell responses to AZD1222 COVID-19 vaccine. Clones were read by immunoSEQ multiplex PCR, and TCRdb kept only the in-frame ones, dropping some. Here the sample spans around 66,000 clones, roughly 87% being singletons. Sample: peripheral blood, taken on day 0 of AZD1222 vaccination. Receptor source: an adult in good health. CDR3s include the opening cysteine and the closing phenylalanine or tryptophan. The D gene is left open where the match is weak. Some rows mark clone size as missing; the rest say once, few, many or name a class of expanded clone.

size: few; D: -; V: TRBV5-6; J: TRBJ2-7; DNA: TGTGCCAGCAGCTTGGCGGGGAGCGAGCAGTACTTC; CDR3: CASSLAGSEQYF
size: -; D: TRBD1; V: TRBV2; J: TRBJ1-5; DNA: TGTGCCAGCAGGGACAGGACAGGCGGAAATCAGCCCCAGCATTTT; CDR3: CASRDRTGGNQPQHF
size: -; D: TRBD1; V: TRBV4-3; J: TRBJ2-3; DNA: TGCGCCAGCAGCCAGGGACAGGGAATTGGGGCAGATACGCAGTATTTT; CDR3: CASSQGQGIGADTQYF
size: -; D: TRBD1; V: TRBV9; J: TRBJ2-1; DNA: TGTGCCAGCAGCGTAGAGGGACAGCCCGGCAATGAGCAGTTCTTC; CDR3: CASSVEGQPGNEQFF
size: -; D: -; V: TRBV14; J: TRBJ2-7; DNA: TGTGCCAGCACCCACAGACTCTTCAACCCCGTAACTAGAAGGTACGAGCAGTACTTC; CDR3: CASTHRLFNPVTRRYEQYF
size: -; D: -; V: TRBV5-4; J: TRBJ1-2; DNA: TGTGCCAGCCGCTCGACAGGCGGGAATGGCTACACCTTC; CDR3: CASRSTGGNGYTF
size: -; D: -; V: TRBV25-1; J: TRBJ1-1; DNA: TGTGCCAGCTCTCGACAGGTGAACACTGAAGCTTTCTTT; CDR3: CASSRQVNTEAFF
size: -; D: -; V: TRBV19; J: TRBJ1-5; DNA: TGTGCCAGCCAGCCAGACCCTATCAATCAGCCCCAGCATTTT; CDR3: CASQPDPINQPQHF
size: -; D: TRBD1; V: TRBV6-5; J: TRBJ2-5; DNA: TGTGCCAGCACCCCGGGACAGGCGATGGAGACCCAGTACTTC; CDR3: CASTPGQAMETQYF
size: -; D: -; V: TRBV27; J: TRBJ2-7; DNA: TGTGCCAGCAGCTGGGACCGAAGCGGCGAGCAGTACTTC; CDR3: CASSWDRSGEQYF
size: -; D: -; V: TRBV6-2/TRBV6-3; J: TRBJ1-5; DNA: TGTGCCAGCAGTTCCCGACTCGGGATTAGCAATCAGCCCCAGCATTTT; CDR3: CASSSRLGISNQPQHF
size: -; D: -; V: TRBV7-3; J: TRBJ2-1; DNA: TGTGCCAGCAGCTTAACCGGCTGGGATGAGCAGTTCTTC; CDR3: CASSLTGWDEQFF
size: -; D: -; V: TRBV12-3/TRBV12-4; J: TRBJ1-1; DNA: TGTGCCAGCAGTTTCTGGGAGAACACTGAAGCTTTCTTT; CDR3: CASSFWENTEAFF
size: -; D: TRBD1; V: TRBV7-8; J: TRBJ1-4; DNA: TGTGCCAGCAGCTCCCGGGACAGTAATGAAAAACTGTTTTTT; CDR3: CASSSRDSNEKLFF
size: -; D: -; V: TRBV9; J: TRBJ2-3; DNA: TGTGCCAGCAGCGCCCGATTGGGGCGCCCGTATTTT; CDR3: CASSARLGRPYF
size: -; D: TRBD1; V: TRBV28; J: TRBJ1-4; DNA: TGTGCCAGCAGCCGCCACCTCCGGGACAGCTTTGCAGGACTGTTTTTT; CDR3: CASSRHLRDSFAGLFF
size: medium-sized; D: -; V: TRBV9; J: TRBJ2-7; DNA: TGTGCCAGCAGCGTAGAAGGGATAGGGTCACCCCTCGAGCAGTACTTC; CDR3: CASSVEGIGSPLEQYF
size: -; D: -; V: TRBV7-3; J: TRBJ2-2; DNA: TGTGCCAGCAGCTTAACTAGCGCCACCGGGGAGCTGTTTTTT; CDR3: CASSLTSATGELFF
size: -; D: TRBD1; V: TRBV28; J: TRBJ2-7; DNA: TGTGCCAGCAGACCCTCAGGGGGCGACTACGAGCAGTACTTC; CDR3: CASRPSGGDYEQYF
size: once; D: -; V: TRBV6-2/TRBV6-3; J: TRBJ2-1; DNA: TGTGCCAGCAGTTACTCCGGGACTTACCACAATGAGCAGTTCTTC; CDR3: CASSYSGTYHNEQFF
size: -; D: -; V: TRBV5-1; J: TRBJ1-3; DNA: TGCGCCAGCAGGGACTTCCCTGGAAACACCATATATTTT; CDR3: CASRDFPGNTIYF
size: -; D: -; V: TRBV30; J: TRBJ1-4; DNA: TGTGCTCGCCGGGACACCCCGGGAGGACTGTTTTTT; CDR3: CARRDTPGGLFF
size: -; D: TRBD1; V: TRBV5-6; J: TRBJ1-2; DNA: TGTGCCAGCAGCTCAAGACAGGGGAGTTGGTGGGGCTACACCTTC; CDR3: CASSSRQGSWWGYTF
size: once; D: -; V: TRBV2; J: TRBJ1-1; DNA: TGTGCCAGCAGCACAGGGCGAGGGTTAACTGAAGCTTTCTTT; CDR3: CASSTGRGLTEAFF
size: -; D: TRBD1; V: TRBV11-2; J: TRBJ1-2; DNA: TGTGCCAGCAGCCCGACAGGACAGGGTAGCTATGGCTACACCTTC; CDR3: CASSPTGQGSYGYTF
size: once; D: -; V: TRBV11-3; J: TRBJ2-5; DNA: TGTGCCAGCAGCTTCTCTGGGGGAAGGGAGACCCAGTACTTC; CDR3: CASSFSGGRETQYF
size: -; D: -; V: TRBV30; J: TRBJ1-1; DNA: TGTGCCTGGAGCACCGGACTCACTGAAGCTTTCTTT; CDR3: CAWSTGLTEAFF
size: -; D: -; V: TRBV5-1; J: TRBJ1-3; DNA: TGCGCCAGCAGCTTGGCAGGGTCCGGAAACACCATATATTTT; CDR3: CASSLAGSGNTIYF
size: -; D: -; V: TRBV9; J: TRBJ2-3; DNA: TGTGCCAGCAGCGTAGCGTGGGGTGGCACAGATACGCAGTATTTT; CDR3: CASSVAWGGTDTQYF
size: -; D: -; V: TRBV29-1; J: TRBJ1-1; DNA: TGCAGCGTTGTTGTGGGCGAGGTCTCTGAAGCTTTCTTT; CDR3: CSVVVGEVSEAFF
size: few; D: TRBD2; V: TRBV3-1/TRBV3-2; J: TRBJ2-1; DNA: TGTGCCAGCAGCCCAGAAGGGCTAGCGGGGAATTACAATGAGCAGTTCTTC; CDR3: CASSPEGLAGNYNEQFF
size: -; D: -; V: TRBV2; J: TRBJ1-2; DNA: TGTGCCAGAGAGGGGACGGTCCAGCTCTATGGCTACACCTTC; CDR3: CAREGTVQLYGYTF
size: -; D: TRBD1; V: TRBV18; J: TRBJ2-3; DNA: TGTGCCAGCTCACCCGACAGGGGCCTAGGGGATACGCAGTATTTT; CDR3: CASSPDRGLGDTQYF
size: -; D: -; V: TRBV2; J: TRBJ1-6; DNA: TGTGCCAGCGCAGGGATTGGGAACAATTCACCCCTCCACTTT; CDR3: CASAGIGNNSPLHF
size: -; D: TRBD1; V: TRBV7-9; J: TRBJ1-2; DNA: TGTGCCAGCACCCTCGACAGGGGGCGCGATGGCTACACCTTC; CDR3: CASTLDRGRDGYTF
size: -; D: -; V: TRBV4-2; J: TRBJ2-5; DNA: TGTGCCAGCAGCCAAGTAGGGCGGGGCCCCCAAGAGACCCAGTACTTC; CDR3: CASSQVGRGPQETQYF
size: -; D: -; V: TRBV21-1; J: TRBJ1-1; DNA: TGTGCCAGCAGCGGGGCCAGCGAAGCTTTCTTT; CDR3: CASSGASEAFF
size: -; D: -; V: TRBV7-9; J: TRBJ2-7; DNA: TGTGCCAGCAGCCTGAACGACCGGGGCGAGCAGTACTTC; CDR3: CASSLNDRGEQYF